This T cell receptor (beta chain) was observed in a study of blood T cell repertoires in COVID-19 (dated by TCRdb to the early 2020s). With respect to the entire study: Collaborator samples came from the United States, Italy and Spain and covered acute and convalescent phases of COVID-19. The dataset comprised deeply sampled blood TCRbeta repertoires from subjects exposed to, actively infected with, or recovered from COVID-19. Where available, HLA class I and class II types were obtained from metadata supplied by the sample provider rather than from assay-based typing. Samples came from the ongoing ImmuneRACE study (first 160 participants) plus 1,254 subjects from 6 global collaborators. The prospective study material was composed of cDNA or gDNA derived from T cells, B-cell-depleted T cells, or PBMCs. The sample metadata nearly always contained a de-identified subject ID, COVID-19 status, age in years and sex. The repertoires were released in a freely available public database intended as a resource for research on the immune response to SARS-CoV-2.

TCRbeta CDR3 regions were amplified from genomic DNA by means of the immunoSEQ Assay, a bias-controlled multiplex PCR. Regarding the original processing steps: Nucleated cell counts per sample were estimated from amplification of reference gene primers within the assay. Sequence reads were collapsed and filtered to measure the absolute abundance of every unique TCRbeta CDR3 rearrangement. Productive Simpson clonality was computed per sample as the square root of Simpson's diversity index over productive rearrangements. This is the immuneACCESS table as TCRdb keeps it, with only in-frame sequences that have V and J called. A part of the clones is gone; compared with another copy, unresolved V genes explain less than half, and the rest is unexplained. That table is the source of V, J and clone size, and D and trimming were worked out from the DNA. The sample table lists 240,000 or so clones, around nine tenths of them with a count of one. The ten largest clones take up under 9% of the sample.

To note about this clone: What this receptor recognizes is not known. No much larger clone is present one base from it, and per-base qualities are unavailable.

Broader findings and caveats from the paper: The amount of clinical and demographic metadata varied by source and participant and was provided uncurated.

Collaborating institutions collected whole blood in K2EDTA tubes following their own protocols. Collaborator samples were shipped for TCRbeta analysis as frozen whole blood, isolated PBMCs, or DNA extracted from either sample type. Trimming costs V 3 bases and J 3 bases, and their ends lie 17 bases apart. Reading the germline V gene gives CDR1 MNHEY and CDR2 SVGEGT. The CDR3, cysteine through phenylalanine, is 17 amino acids long. Kept here is only the CDR3 DNA, which spans 51 bases and is read in frame from base 1. Material for sequencing was peripheral blood. The rearranged segments are TRBV6-2 or TRBV6-3 and TRBJ2-2, with a weak D call of TRBD2 (5 bases match). This TCR derives from a woman aged 70-85 years with active or convalescent COVID-19. The DNA is TGTGCCAGCAGTTATTTACTAGGACGAATCGACACCGGGGAGCTGTTTTTT. The resulting protein is CASSYLLGRIDTGELFF.